This T cell receptor (beta chain) was sequenced in a study of shared T cell receptors in the human thymus. The CDR3 is made up of 14 amino acids. Germline CDR1 is MNHEY and CDR2 is SVGAGI. Trimming took 0 bases from V and 4 from J, leaving 9 bases between them. Measured with immunoSEQ multiplex PCR; TCRdb has only the in-frame clones, and not every one. The profile shows 600,000 or so clones, around 87% of them singletons. These data also featured in a second study, about human thymus T cells.

The sequencing sample was made of thymocytes. The clonotype originates from a boy under three years old with a congenital heart defect. The gene calls are TRBV6-5 and TRBJ1-2; D is unclear. CDR3 bases: TGTGCCAGCAGTTACTCGAAGAGTTCCTATGGCTACACCTTC. Encoded protein: CASSYSKSSYGYTF.